This T cell receptor beta chain was sequenced for a study of control samples from healthy donors and cancer patients. The repertoire was sequenced with immunoSEQ multiplex PCR; TCRdb's copy has only in-frame clones and lacks some. Among 30,000 to 40,000 clones, approximately 82% were seen once, and the ten largest hold 20% to 25%. V was cut by 7 bases and J by 3 bases, with 19 bases left in between. Germline lookup yields CDR1 MDHEN and CDR2 SYDVKM. This CDR3 has 15 residues. This chain links TRBV28 with TRBJ2-7; no clear D gene. This TCR came from a woman aged 55-69 years with lung cancer. The specimen was PBMCs. Here the CDR3 reads CASTPSRRTFYEQYF. The CDR3 region has the DNA TGTGCCAGCACCCCCTCCCGCAGGACGTTCTACGAGCAGTACTTC.